What follows are 27 T cell receptor beta chains derived from one specimen sequenced in a study of cytomegalovirus exposure and HLA in healthy donors. A multiplex PCR was run with 60 Vbeta primers and 13 Jbeta primers. Clones were sequenced by immunoSEQ multiplex PCR, and TCRdb holds only the in-frame ones, with some missing. Among about 130,000 clones listed, 70% to 85% were seen once. The specimen sequenced was PBMCs. Receptor source: a woman aged 55-69 years in good health and CMV-seropositive.

The rearrangement links TRBV19 to TRBJ2-1; D is possibly TRBD1 (5 bases). The V gene lost 2 bases and the J gene lost 2 bases, with 13 bases spanning the gap. This CDR3 region has 16 residues. Germline CDR1 reads LNHDA; CDR2 reads SQIVND (reference sequence). In nucleotides, the CDR3 is TGTGCCAGTAGTATAATCGGGCAGGGAACCTACAATGAGCAGTTCTTC. Amino acid sequence: CASSIIGQGTYNEQFF.

The chain employs TRBV5-4 and TRBJ1-4; no clear D gene. V gave up 1 base and J gave up 8 bases, with 9 bases separating them. Germline loops: CDR1 SGHNT, CDR2 YYREEE (reference sequence). CDR3 size: 13 residues. Written as DNA, the CDR3 is TGTGCCAGCAGCTTGAAGGGAGAAGAAAAACTGTTTTTT. This encodes CASSLKGEEKLFF.

The chain is built from TRBV7-8 and TRBJ1-3; D remains unclear. Germline CDR1 reads SGHVS; CDR2 reads FQNEAQ. V shed 5 bases and J shed 4 bases, with 6 bases lying between them. There are 12 residues in the CDR3. The CDR3 sequence: CASSLSGNTIYF. DNA of the CDR3: TGTGCCAGCAGCCTCTCGGGAAACACCATATATTTT. Looking up the rest from reference TRBV7-8 and TRBJ1-3 gives the full variable domain: GAGVSQSPRYKVAKRGQDVALRCDPISGHVSLFWYQQALGQGPEFLTYFQNEAQLDKSGLPSDRFFAERPEGSVSTLKIQRTQQEDSAVYLCASSLSGNTIYFGEGSWLTVV.

V gene TRBV6-1 combines with J gene TRBJ1-2; 10 bases line up with TRBD1. This CDR3 region has 14 residues. The ends lost 6 bases at V and 4 bases at J; junction bases unmatched: 5. Germline CDR1 and CDR2: MNHNS and SASEGT. This CDR3 is CASRPTGGSYGYTF. DNA for the CDR3: TGTGCCAGCAGGCCGACAGGGGGCAGCTATGGCTACACCTTC.

This clone occurred a few times. This chain joins TRBV6-4 and TRBJ1-1; the D is unclear. This CDR3 is built from 15 residues. Trimming cost V 7 bases and J 5 bases, with 20 bases left between them. Germline V lookup: CDR1 MRHNA, CDR2 SNTAGT. This CDR3 reads CASNIPSGQMTEAFF. The CDR3 bases are TGTGCCAGCAACATCCCATCAGGCCAGATGACTGAAGCTTTCTTT.

This rearrangement joins TRBV18 to TRBJ2-7; D is perhaps TRBD2 (6 bases). CDR3 size: 14 residues. The V gene lost 5 bases and the J gene lost 3 bases, with 14 bases spanning the gap. The germline V gene encodes CDR1 KGHSH and CDR2 LQKENI. The CDR3, as DNA: TGTGCCAGCTCAGTGGCGGGAAGACTCTACGAGCAGTACTTC. Translating it yields CASSVAGRLYEQYF.

The chain uses TRBV9 and TRBJ2-7; tentative D call: TRBD2 (5 bases). From germline, CDR1 is SGDLS and CDR2 YYNGEE. The CDR3 consists of 14 residues. V lost 1 base and J lost 1, with 9 bases in between. The DNA of the CDR3 is TGTGCCAGCAGCGTAACCGGGATATCCTACGAGCAGTACTTC. This codes for CASSVTGISYEQYF.

V is TRBV19 and J is TRBJ1-6; no definite D call. Between the trimmed V and J ends, which lost 5 bases and 10 bases, there was a span of 18 bases. The CDR3 spans 15 residues. CDR1 LNHDA and CDR2 SQIVND come from the germline V gene (reference sequence). In DNA form, the CDR3 reads TGTGCCAGTAGTCCCTCGTTGCGATTGTGGTCACCCCTCCACTTT. Its protein is CASSPSLRLWSPLHF. Together with reference TRBV19 and TRBJ1-6, the CDR3 gives the full variable domain: DGGITQSPKYLFRKEGQNVTLSCEQNLNHDAMYWYRQDPGQGLRLIYYSQIVNDFQKGDIAEGYSVSREKKESFPLTVTSAQKNPTAFYLCASSPSLRLWSPLHFGNGTRLTVT.

The genes are TRBV6-6 and TRBJ2-5; D may be TRBD2 (6 bases). Germline CDR1 MNHNY, CDR2 SVGAGI (reference sequence). The CDR3 is 15 residues long. V lost 4 bases and J lost 3, with 15 bases in between. CDR3 DNA sequence: TGTGCCAGCAGTTCCCCGTGGGCGGGGAAAGAGACCCAGTACTTC. Translating gives CASSSPWAGKETQYF.

For the CDR3, the DNA is TGTGCCAATACACGGGAGTCCGCCACTGAAGCTTTCTTT. Its translation is CANTRESATEAFF. V and J are TRBV7-9 and TRBJ1-1; D is unclear. Germline V gene sequence: CDR1 SEHNR, CDR2 FQNEAQ (reference sequence). Trimming stripped 10 bases from V and 4 bases from J, with 16 bases between. There are 13 residues in the CDR3.

CDR3 in DNA: TGCAGCGTTGGCCCCACAGGGGTAAACGAGCCCCAGCATTTT. It codes for CSVGPTGVNEPQHF. The chain links TRBV29-1 to TRBJ1-5, with 7 nucleotides matching TRBD1. V lost 4 bases, J lost 8 bases, and 11 bases stayed unmatched. Germline lookup yields CDR1 SQVTM and CDR2 ANQGSEA. This CDR3 contains 14 residues.

The V and J genes are TRBV6-5 and TRBJ2-5; 11 nucleotides match TRBD1. The J call may be mistaken, given a closer DNA end match to TRBJ2-7. The CDR3 has 16 residues. Germline V gives CDR1 MNHEY, CDR2 SVGAGI. In DNA, the CDR3 is TGTGCCAGCAGTTACTCGGAAGGGACAGGGGGCTACGAGCAGTACTTC. As protein: CASSYSEGTGGYEQYF.

This clone occurred a few times. The chain employs TRBV29-1 and TRBJ2-7, with TRBD2 matching over 12 bases. CDR3 length equals 13 residues. Germline loops: CDR1 SQVTM, CDR2 ANQGSEA. Trimming took 7 bases from V and 2 from J; bases not matched to a gene: 3. The CDR3: CSARTSGAYEQYF. The CDR3 DNA sequence: TGCAGCGCTCGGACTAGCGGGGCCTACGAGCAGTACTTC.

The genes are TRBV7-6 and TRBJ1-2; 8 bases are a match to TRBD1. The ends lost 5 bases at V and 6 bases at J; junction bases unmatched: 8. CDR1 and CDR2 from the germline V gene are SGHVS and FNYEAQ. CDR3 length equals 14 residues. In DNA, the CDR3 is TGTGCCAGCAGCACTGGGACAGGACGACATGGCTACACCTTC. This gives the protein CASSTGTGRHGYTF.

The V and J genes are TRBV4-1 and TRBJ1-1, with a tentative D call TRBD1 (5 bases). The CDR3 has 13 amino acids. CDR1 and CDR2 from the germline V gene are MGHRA and YSYEKL. Deletions cut 5 bases from V and 4 bases from J, with 11 bases between. Written as DNA, the CDR3 is TGCGCCAGCAGCGGGGGGGGTGGCACTGAAGCTTTCTTT. Translating gives CASSGGGGTEAFF.

This clone was recorded a few times. J is TRBJ1-5 and V is TRBV6-1; D is possibly TRBD1 (5 bases). Germline V gene sequence: CDR1 MNHNS, CDR2 SASEGT. Trimming pared 7 bases from V and 7 bases from J, leaving 14 bases between. CDR3 length: 13 residues. The chain's CDR3 is CASTPTGGQPQHF. The CDR3 DNA sequence: TGTGCCAGCACCCCAACCGGGGGACAGCCCCAGCATTTT.

V usage is TRBV19 and J usage is TRBJ1-1; 8 bases align to TRBD1. CDR1 and CDR2 from the germline V gene are LNHDA and SQIVND (reference sequence). The CDR3 sequence is 15 residues long. V lost 4 bases, J lost 2 bases, and 6 bases stayed unmatched. The CDR3 here is CASSTGGAFNTEAFF. In DNA form, the CDR3 reads TGTGCCAGTAGTACAGGGGGCGCGTTTAACACTGAAGCTTTCTTT.

There are a few counts of this clone. V gene TRBV6-6 combines with J gene TRBJ1-1, with 8 nucleotides matching TRBD1. Per the germline V gene, CDR1 is MNHNY and CDR2 is SVGAGI (reference sequence). Trimming removed 5 bases from V and 0 bases from J; junction bases left unmatched: 5. CDR3 length: 15 residues. This CDR3 is CASSGGTGVNTEAFF. The CDR3 DNA reads as TGTGCCAGCAGTGGGGGGACAGGCGTGAACACTGAAGCTTTCTTT.

The chain links TRBV25-1 to TRBJ1-2; 9 bases are shared with TRBD1. This CDR3 has 14 residues. The junction had 4 bases not matched to a gene; V was cut back by 5 bases and J by 3 bases. Germline V gene sequence: CDR1 MGHDK, CDR2 SYGVNS. As DNA, the CDR3 is TGTGCCAGCAGTTGGGACAGGGTGGACTATGGCTACACCTTC. It encodes CASSWDRVDYGYTF.

The chain recombines TRBV19 with TRBJ1-3; the D is unclear. V lost 1 base, J lost 0 bases, and 7 bases lay in between. This CDR3 contains 15 residues. The germline gives CDR1 LNHDA, CDR2 SQIVND (reference sequence). The CDR3 is CASSIVASSGNTIYF. The CDR3 nucleotides are TGTGCCAGTAGTATAGTGGCCTCCTCTGGAAACACCATATATTTT.

The gene calls are TRBV20-1 and TRBJ1-2; 7 nucleotides align to TRBD1. V was pared by 6 bases and J by 8 bases, with 6 bases of the junction left unmatched. From germline, CDR1 is DFQATT and CDR2 SNEGSKA (reference sequence). The CDR3 is 11 residues long. The CDR3 reads CSAERDRGYTF. CDR3 nucleotides: TGCAGTGCCGAGAGGGACAGAGGCTACACCTTC.

This rearrangement joins TRBV18 to TRBJ2-7; TRBD2 agrees at 7 bases. Trimming removed 4 bases from V and 4 bases from J; junction bases left unmatched: 7. The CDR3 sequence is 14 residues long. CDR1 and CDR2 from the germline V gene are KGHSH and LQKENI. The CDR3: CASSLGGAEYEQYF. The DNA for the CDR3 is TGTGCCAGCTCACTGGGAGGGGCGGAATACGAGCAGTACTTC.

Remarks on this clone: Other DNA sequences of this sample code for an identical CDR3. The gene calls are TRBV9 and TRBJ2-1; maybe TRBD2 (6 bases). Germline V CDR1 and CDR2: SGDLS, YYNGEE. V lost 2 bases and J lost 0, with 12 bases in between. The CDR3 totals 16 residues. CDR3 bases: TGTGCCAGCAGCGTGGCGGGACCCAGCTCCTACAATGAGCAGTTCTTC. Its translation is CASSVAGPSSYNEQFF.

The rearrangement links TRBV28 to TRBJ1-2; no clear D. The V and J ends lost 6 bases and 6 bases respectively, with 14 bases between them. From germline, CDR1 is MDHEN and CDR2 SYDVKM. The CDR3 extends over 13 amino acids. The CDR3: CASRGPFEDGYTF. The CDR3 coding sequence is TGTGCCAGCAGAGGCCCGTTTGAGGATGGCTACACCTTC.

The chain carries TRBV5-1 and TRBJ1-1; perhaps TRBD1 as D (6 bases). The V and J ends lost 4 bases and 0 bases respectively, with 7 bases between them. The germline V gene encodes CDR1 SGHRS and CDR2 YFSETQ. The CDR3 runs to 13 residues. For the CDR3, the DNA is TGCGCCAGCAGCCCAGGGGTGAACACTGAAGCTTTCTTT. This gives the protein CASSPGVNTEAFF.

V is TRBV10-1 and J is TRBJ2-3; 7 bases match TRBD2. Germline values: CDR1 WNHNN, CDR2 SYGVQD (reference sequence). This CDR3 has 15 amino acids. The V gene end was trimmed by 2 bases and the J gene end by 3 bases; junction bases not matched to a gene: 5. Here the CDR3 reads CASSEAIAGTDTQYF. The CDR3 DNA sequence: TGCGCCAGCAGTGAGGCGATAGCGGGTACAGATACGCAGTATTTT.

This sequence joins TRBV29-1 and TRBJ1-3; a weak D match, TRBD1 (5 bases). Trimming cost V 3 bases and J 3 bases, with 12 bases left between them. This CDR3 is 14 amino acids long. Germline V gene sequence: CDR1 SQVTM, CDR2 ANQGSEA. The CDR3 DNA sequence: TGCAGCGTTGACGACAGCGGGCTTGGAAACACCATATATTTT. It codes for CSVDDSGLGNTIYF.